This TCR beta chain was recovered during a study of T cell repertoires in cytomegalovirus infection. Study background: CMV epitopes, recently identified HLA-C-restricted and well-studied HLA-B-restricted, were used. Public signatures in TCR beta pointed to CMV infection and matching HLA type. Study findings and constraints: Frequencies of public TCR beta families were cumulated, and this identified carriers of CMV plus the relevant HLA.

This clonotype was detected only a few times. What it binds is unknown. TCRdb itself ran the reads through MiXCR, one entry per CDR3 protein. The table shows some 920,000 distinct CDR3 sequences, with about 33% occurring only once. Sequencing used cultured CD8+ T cells from PBMCs, obtained from culture after CMV antigen stimulation. The sequence was collected from a human donor in good health (CMV status not recorded). Some clones in this sample may be carry-over from other donors' samples.

CDR3 nucleotide sequence: TGTGCCAGCGATCTATCCGGGACAGGAAAATCTAGCACAGATACGCAGTATTTT. This encodes CASDLSGTGKSSTDTQYF. The gene calls are TRBV6-2 or TRBV6-3 and TRBJ2-3; 8 bases line up with TRBD1. The V gene's germline CDR1 is MNHEY and CDR2 SVGEGT. Trimming took 8 bases from V and 0 from J; bases not matched to a gene: 16. This CDR3 comprises 18 residues.